Each of the 2 T cell receptor beta chains below was sequenced from the same sample in a study of blood T cells in healthy people across ages. Next came a second PCR, run for about 7 to 12 cycles, which used a sample-barcoded 5' primer along with a J-beta primer mix. TCRdb ran MiXCR on the 5' RACE reads and lists one entry per CDR3 protein. Among hundreds of thousands of distinct CDR3 sequences listed, roughly 53% were seen once. Sequencing input: blood. These TCRs come from a man aged 60 to 75 in good health.

This clonotype has only a few counts. The chain recombines TRBV5-1 with TRBJ2-1; a possible D gene is TRBD2 (5 bases). CDR3 length: 15 amino acids. Germline V CDR1 and CDR2: SGHRS, YFSETQ. Trimming cost V 4 bases and J 2 bases, with 13 bases left between them. CDR3 DNA sequence: TGCGCCAGCAGCACGGGGAGTAGCCCCTACAATGAGCAGTTCTTC. It specifies CASSTGSSPYNEQFF.

The rearrangement joins TRBV2 to TRBJ2-1, with D perhaps TRBD2 (5 bases). Germline lookup yields CDR1 SNHLY and CDR2 FYNNEI. The CDR3 length is 15 residues. Trimming removed 6 bases from V and 5 bases from J, with 17 bases in between. The CDR3 region has the DNA TGTGCCAGCAGAGCAAGAGGGAATTGGGACAATGAGCAGTTCTTC. Its translation is CASRARGNWDNEQFF.